This TCR beta chain was sequenced for a study of CD8+ T cells in alopecia areata. Isolated RNA was reverse transcribed into cDNA used as the sequencing template. The assay was immunoSEQ multiplex PCR, and TCRdb's table has in-frame clones only and misses some. The sample lists 200,000 to 250,000 clones; about two thirds were seen once. Notes on this clone: The sample has other DNA sequences that encode this CDR3 too.

The CDR3 has 14 amino acids. The germline gives CDR1 SGHTA, CDR2 FQGNSA. V lost 5 bases and J lost 4; bases outside the gene matches: 5. The source was CD4+ T cells sorted from blood, collected at week 0. This sequence was found in a human donor with alopecia areata. The V call is TRBV7-2, the J call TRBJ2-7; TRBD1 matches 10 bases. The CDR3 bases are TGTGCCAGCAGCCACCGGGACAGGGGTTACGAGCAGTACTTC. This gives the protein CASSHRDRGYEQYF.